The 5 T cell receptor beta chains reported below all come from one sample, sequenced in a study of neoadjuvant anti-PD-1 for oral cavity cancer. Stated time point: after neoadjuvant nivolumab, at surgical resection. TCRdb's table, derived via immunoSEQ multiplex PCR, lists solely in-frame clones and lacks some. The sample lists about 9,600 clones; roughly 62% were seen once. The input for sequencing was PBMCs, taken after nivolumab (anti-PD-1) treatment. The receptors were sampled from a person aged 35-80 years with oral cavity squamous cell carcinoma.

V usage is TRBV2 and J usage is TRBJ2-2; no definite D call. The V and J ends lost 5 bases and 8 bases respectively, with 6 bases between them. Germline CDR1 SNHLY, CDR2 FYNNEI. This CDR3 is built from 11 residues. CDR3 loop: CASSSLGELFF. The CDR3 DNA reads TGTGCCAGCAGTTCCTTGGGGGAGCTGTTTTTT.

J is TRBJ2-1 and V is TRBV10-3; 8 nucleotides line up with TRBD1. The CDR3 runs to 18 residues. Germline-derived CDR1 and CDR2 are ENHRY and SYGVKD. The J segment lost 0 bases and the V segment lost 4 bases, leaving 11 bases of the junction unmatched. The DNA for the CDR3 is TGTGCCATCAGTGGGCCCCCAGGGGGCCCGAGCTCCTACAATGAGCAGTTCTTC. Its translation: CAISGPPGGPSSYNEQFF.

The V gene is TRBV6-5, the J gene TRBJ1-5; 9 positions agree with TRBD1. V shed 6 bases, J shed 2 bases, and the junction held 5 bases outside the gene matches. This CDR3 is built from 15 residues. Germline lookup yields CDR1 MNHEY and CDR2 SVGAGI. For the CDR3, the DNA is TGTGCCAGCAGGGGGGGACAGGGCGGCAATCAGCCCCAGCATTTT. Amino acid sequence: CASRGGQGGNQPQHF.

This clone has a handful of counts. The chain carries TRBV6-1 and TRBJ1-5, with a possible D match to TRBD1 (5 bases). Looked up from germline, CDR1 is MNHNS and CDR2 is SASEGT. This CDR3 region has 13 residues. Trimming pared 6 bases from V and 1 base from J, leaving 7 bases between. CDR3 in amino acids: CASRRQSNQPQHF. CDR3 sequence (DNA): TGTGCCAGCAGGAGACAGAGCAATCAGCCCCAGCATTTT.

The gene calls are TRBV10-3 and TRBJ2-7, with unresolved D. Germline V gives CDR1 ENHRY, CDR2 SYGVKD. CDR3 size: 12 residues. Trimming removed 3 bases from V and 4 bases from J, with 7 bases in between. CDR3 loop: CAISENLYEQYF. CDR3 bases: TGTGCCATCAGTGAAAATCTTTACGAGCAGTACTTC.